This T cell receptor beta chain was identified during a study of CD8 T cells in ankylosing spondylitis. Findings and limits, study-wide: What seemed typical of ankylosing spondylitis blood was a TCR beta motif built from roughly 8 highly homologous variants. Earlier studies detected some motif variants in reactive arthritis synovial fluid and blood.

MiXCR, applied by TCRdb to the 5' RACE reads, yields one record per CDR3 protein. The sample consists of about 36,000 distinct CDR3 sequences, about 6% of them appearing once. This CDR3 has 14 residues. Trimming cost V 6 bases and J 5 bases, with 13 bases left between them. Many counts were recorded for this clonotype. Its antigen is unidentified. This receptor was obtained from a male donor with ankylosing spondylitis or in good health (not recorded which). Sequencing input: blood, either unsorted or a sorted T cell fraction (not recorded which). J is TRBJ2-2 and V is TRBV12-3 or TRBV12-4; possibly TRBD1 or TRBD2 for D (5 bases each). The CDR3 DNA is TGTGCCAGCAGCCGTTATGGGGGAACCGGGGAGCTGTTTTTT. The encoded protein is CASSRYGGTGELFF.